Listed below are T cell receptor beta chains from one sample, sequenced in a study of blood T cell repertoires in COVID-19. Generated by immunoSEQ multiplex PCR, the TCRdb table keeps only in-frame clones and is missing some. This table holds approximately 150,000 clones, 80% to 85% found once. Sequencing input: peripheral blood. The receptors were gathered from a man in his fifties or sixties with acute or convalescent COVID-19. Both conserved end residues are part of each CDR3. The order of the fields is J gene, V gene, CDR3 protein.

j_gene: TRBJ1-1; v_gene: TRBV5-1; CDR3aa: CASSTGGYTEAFF
j_gene: TRBJ2-5; v_gene: TRBV10-3; CDR3aa: CAITSSAVSDTQYF
j_gene: TRBJ2-3; v_gene: TRBV7-3; CDR3aa: CASSLLGGTDTQYF
j_gene: TRBJ2-5; v_gene: TRBV5-1; CDR3aa: CASSLAGGPFEETQYF
j_gene: TRBJ2-2; v_gene: TRBV7-9; CDR3aa: CASSLSREQLNTGELFF
j_gene: TRBJ1-2; v_gene: TRBV2; CDR3aa: CASSVRGKDYGYTF
j_gene: TRBJ2-1; v_gene: TRBV2; CDR3aa: CASSVDGDNEQFF
j_gene: TRBJ2-3; v_gene: TRBV3-1/TRBV3-2; CDR3aa: CASRTGGEDTQYF
j_gene: TRBJ1-4; v_gene: TRBV2; CDR3aa: CASLWTGNEKLFF
j_gene: TRBJ2-1; v_gene: TRBV15; CDR3aa: CATSTGPLTGGNNEQFF
j_gene: TRBJ2-1; v_gene: TRBV7-3; CDR3aa: CASSLGLASHNEQFF
j_gene: TRBJ2-3; v_gene: TRBV7-9; CDR3aa: CASSLDSVSDTQYF
j_gene: TRBJ2-5; v_gene: TRBV5-1; CDR3aa: CASSLAASGYGQETQYF
j_gene: TRBJ2-7; v_gene: TRBV19; CDR3aa: CASSMGSGSSYEQYF
j_gene: TRBJ2-3; v_gene: TRBV9; CDR3aa: CASSVGLVSTDTQYF
j_gene: TRBJ2-1; v_gene: TRBV5-1; CDR3aa: CASSLGGPNEQFF
j_gene: TRBJ2-6; v_gene: TRBV27; CDR3aa: CASSLAGNPSGANVLTF
j_gene: TRBJ2-1; v_gene: TRBV19; CDR3aa: CASTPGTGQENEQFF
j_gene: TRBJ2-6; v_gene: TRBV9; CDR3aa: CASTSRQSGGANVLTF
j_gene: TRBJ1-5; v_gene: TRBV12-3/TRBV12-4; CDR3aa: CASSLGSGGPQHF
j_gene: TRBJ1-4; v_gene: TRBV15; CDR3aa: CATSRGAGQADNEKLFF
j_gene: TRBJ1-6; v_gene: TRBV4-2; CDR3aa: CASSQDGTGAYNSPLHF
j_gene: TRBJ2-7; v_gene: TRBV10-1; CDR3aa: CASSESRRGSAREQYF
j_gene: TRBJ1-1; v_gene: TRBV27; CDR3aa: CASFRDSLNTEAFF
j_gene: TRBJ1-1; v_gene: TRBV29-1; CDR3aa: CSVGRLNTEAFF
j_gene: TRBJ1-2; v_gene: TRBV5-1; CDR3aa: CASSLDGFSHYGYTF
j_gene: TRBJ2-1; v_gene: TRBV7-3; CDR3aa: CASSLTAGIHNEQFF
j_gene: TRBJ1-1; v_gene: TRBV6-5; CDR3aa: CASKQGGNEAFF
j_gene: TRBJ2-1; v_gene: TRBV7-3; CDR3aa: CASSPTSGGYNEQFF
j_gene: TRBJ2-7; v_gene: TRBV7-3; CDR3aa: CASSLFAGGSEQYF
j_gene: TRBJ2-3; v_gene: TRBV9; CDR3aa: CASSALAGGPDTQYF
j_gene: TRBJ1-1; v_gene: TRBV7-6; CDR3aa: CASSSRGRDTEAFF
j_gene: TRBJ2-2; v_gene: TRBV5-4; CDR3aa: CASSLAAGGGELFF
j_gene: TRBJ1-4; v_gene: TRBV3-1/TRBV3-2; CDR3aa: CASSHGDDRNEKLFF
j_gene: TRBJ2-7; v_gene: TRBV10-3; CDR3aa: CAISGSTVDEQYF
j_gene: TRBJ2-7; v_gene: TRBV18; CDR3aa: CASQGLAGEKYF
j_gene: TRBJ1-5; v_gene: TRBV4-1; CDR3aa: CASSHGGGGQPQHF
j_gene: TRBJ1-5; v_gene: TRBV20-1; CDR3aa: CSASQRGTGANQPQHF
j_gene: TRBJ2-1; v_gene: TRBV6-5; CDR3aa: CASSSMDREQFF
j_gene: TRBJ1-2; v_gene: TRBV19; CDR3aa: CASSVTGEDGYTF
j_gene: TRBJ1-5; v_gene: TRBV28; CDR3aa: CASSPDTLNQPQHF
j_gene: TRBJ2-2; v_gene: TRBV7-3; CDR3aa: CASSRDSVGELFF
j_gene: TRBJ1-5; v_gene: TRBV19; CDR3aa: CASRGTGGSQPQHF
j_gene: TRBJ1-4; v_gene: TRBV5-1; CDR3aa: CASSSQGNEKLFF
j_gene: TRBJ2-2; v_gene: TRBV9; CDR3aa: CASSSKGGGWAGELFF
j_gene: TRBJ2-1; v_gene: TRBV7-2; CDR3aa: CASSPYSGEQFF
j_gene: TRBJ1-3; v_gene: TRBV19; CDR3aa: CASTRDRARGNTIYF
j_gene: TRBJ1-1; v_gene: TRBV5-1; CDR3aa: CASSLTGPNTEAFF
j_gene: TRBJ2-1; v_gene: TRBV7-2; CDR3aa: CASSSGGPSYNEQFF
j_gene: TRBJ1-6; v_gene: TRBV12-3/TRBV12-4; CDR3aa: CASRGTVISPLHF
j_gene: TRBJ1-2; v_gene: TRBV18; CDR3aa: CASSPPQGLRGYTF
j_gene: TRBJ2-3; v_gene: TRBV30; CDR3aa: CAWSVQGPDTQYF
j_gene: TRBJ2-3; v_gene: TRBV9; CDR3aa: CASSLTPGTGGDTQYF
j_gene: TRBJ2-7; v_gene: TRBV27; CDR3aa: CASSFRTGSYEQYF
j_gene: TRBJ2-1; v_gene: TRBV10-3; CDR3aa: CAISEGPGSNEQFF
j_gene: TRBJ2-5; v_gene: TRBV6-2/TRBV6-3; CDR3aa: CASSSRLAGGYQETQYF